The clone carrying this T cell receptor (beta chain) was recorded at least ten times. The CDR3 sequence is 14 residues long. Germline values: CDR1 DFQATT, CDR2 SNEGSKA (reference sequence). The V end was cut by 2 bases, the J end by 4 bases, with 12 bases between. These data originate in a study of T cells in Graves' hyperthyroidism and ophthalmopathy. RNA transcripts yielded amplified TCR beta CDR3 regions. The study used the HTBI primer set for a first-round RT-PCR of the TCR CDR3. From the multiplex PCR reads, TCRdb called clonotypes with MiXCR, one entry per CDR3 protein. The table records roughly 550,000 distinct CDR3 sequences, roughly 16% of them present only once. Fresh peripheral blood, 10 ml, yielded the PBMCs.

The sequencing input was blood. The V gene is TRBV20-1, the J gene TRBJ1-5, with D possibly TRBD1 on 5 matching bases. The sequence derives from a woman between 25 and 40 years old with Graves' ophthalmopathy. CDR3 nucleotide sequence: TGCAGTGCTAGACGTGGGGCTGTTAATCAGCCCCAGCATTTT. Translating it yields CSARRGAVNQPQHF.